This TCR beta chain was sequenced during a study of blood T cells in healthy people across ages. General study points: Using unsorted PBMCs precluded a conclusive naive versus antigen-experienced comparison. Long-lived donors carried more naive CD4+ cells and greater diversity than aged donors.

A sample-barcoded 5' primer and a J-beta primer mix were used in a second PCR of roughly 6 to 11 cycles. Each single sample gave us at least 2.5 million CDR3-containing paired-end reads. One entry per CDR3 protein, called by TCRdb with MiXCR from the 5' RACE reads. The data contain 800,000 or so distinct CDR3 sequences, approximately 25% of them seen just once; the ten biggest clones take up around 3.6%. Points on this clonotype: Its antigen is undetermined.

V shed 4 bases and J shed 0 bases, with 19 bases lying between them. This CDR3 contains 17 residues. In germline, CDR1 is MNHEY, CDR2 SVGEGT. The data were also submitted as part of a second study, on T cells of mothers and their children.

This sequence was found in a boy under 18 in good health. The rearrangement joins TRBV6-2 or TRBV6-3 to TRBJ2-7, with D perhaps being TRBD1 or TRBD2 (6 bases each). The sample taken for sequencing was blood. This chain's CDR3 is CASSWGAASRLSYEQYF. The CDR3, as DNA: TGTGCCAGCAGTTGGGGGGCGGCTTCCCGACTCTCCTACGAGCAGTACTTC.